The 18 T cell receptor beta chains reported below all come from one sample, sequenced in a study of T cells in Graves' hyperthyroidism and ophthalmopathy. Amplification of TCR beta CDR3 regions was performed using RNA transcripts as template. The HTBI set primed first-round TCR CDR3 RT-PCR. TCRdb re-analysed the multiplex PCR reads in MiXCR, keeping a single row per CDR3 protein. The table includes around 350,000 distinct CDR3 sequences, 19% detected once. Sequenced input: blood. These receptor sequences come from a woman aged 18-29 years with Graves' hyperthyroidism.

This clonotype occurred many times. The CDR3 DNA reads TGTGCCAGCATCCTGGGAAACACCATATATTTT. Protein: CASILGNTIYF. This chain uses TRBV2 with TRBJ1-3; no definite D call. The CDR3 is 11 residues long. CDR1 and CDR2 (germline): SNHLY, FYNNEI. V was cut by 7 bases and J by 4 bases, with 5 bases left in between.

This clonotype was found many times. The V gene is TRBV12-3 or TRBV12-4, the J gene TRBJ1-2; the D is unclear. Trimming stripped 3 bases from V and 0 bases from J, with 8 bases between. The CDR3 totals 14 residues. The CDR3 sequence: CASSFYPANYGYTF. The CDR3, as DNA: TGTGCCAGCAGTTTCTATCCAGCTAACTATGGCTACACCTTC.

The chain carries TRBV7-9 and TRBJ1-1, with unresolved D. From germline, CDR1 is SEHNR and CDR2 FQNEAQ (reference sequence). V was clipped by 5 bases and J by 6 bases, with 16 bases between them. The CDR3 runs 14 residues. The CDR3 is CASSRAAGKSEAFF. The CDR3 DNA follows: TGTGCCAGCAGCAGGGCTGCGGGTAAATCTGAAGCTTTCTTT.

This clonotype was seen repeatedly, ten times or more. This chain connects TRBV7-2 to TRBJ2-5, with TRBD2 matching over 9 bases. Germline lookup yields CDR1 SGHTA and CDR2 FQGNSA. The CDR3 loop spans 16 amino acids. V lost 3 bases and J lost 1; bases outside the gene matches: 6. CDR3 region: CASSFTLAGLQETQYF. CDR3 bases: TGTGCCAGCAGCTTCACCCTAGCGGGACTCCAAGAGACCCAGTACTTC.

The chain has TRBV11-2 and TRBJ2-5, with 12 nucleotides matching TRBD2. From germline, CDR1 is SGHAT and CDR2 FQNNGV. Trimming at V came to 3 bases and at J to 1 base, leaving 3 bases not matched to a gene. The CDR3 is 16 amino acids. The CDR3, as DNA: TGTGCCAGCAGCTTTAGACTAGCGGGAGCCCAAGAGACCCAGTACTTC. As protein: CASSFRLAGAQETQYF.

This clonotype was seen at least ten times. Being one base from a much bigger clone, this may be a read error. The V and J genes are TRBV11-2 and TRBJ2-5; D possibly corresponds to TRBD2 (6 bases). This CDR3 spans 13 amino acids. CDR1 and CDR2 from the germline V gene are SGHAT and FQNNGV. This chain's CDR3 is CASSSRRVETKYF. CDR3 sequence (DNA): TGTGCCAGCAGCTCAAGGAGGGTGGAGACCAAGTACTTC.

This clonotype has at least ten counts. Possible read error: a much larger clone is one base away. This rearrangement joins TRBV5-8 to TRBJ1-2; no clear D. Between the trimmed V and J ends, which lost 2 bases and 8 bases, there was a span of 4 bases. Germline V gene data show CDR1 as SGHTS and CDR2 as YDEGEE. The CDR3 is 10 residues long. This chain's CDR3 is CASSFSGYTF. The CDR3 bases are TGTGCCAGCAGCTTTAGCGGCTACACCTTC.

This clonotype was seen many times. The chain joins TRBV2 to TRBJ1-1; D is ambiguous. The V and J ends lost 6 bases and 11 bases respectively, with 13 bases between them. The CDR3 loop spans 11 amino acids. Germline CDR1 reads SNHLY; CDR2 reads FYNNEI. The CDR3, as DNA: TGTGCCAGCAGGTTAGGGCTTGTGGCTTTCTTT. This translates into CASRLGLVAFF.

This clonotype was recorded at least ten times. The chain joins TRBV28 to TRBJ2-7, with D maybe TRBD2 (6 bases). From germline, CDR1 is MDHEN and CDR2 SYDVKM. The V end was cut by 10 bases, the J end by 1 base, with 14 bases between. The CDR3 runs to 13 residues. CDR3 nucleotide sequence: TGTGCCACCATCCTGGAGGGATCCTACGAGCAGTACTTC. Encoded protein: CATILEGSYEQYF.

This clonotype appeared many times. J is TRBJ1-5 and V is TRBV6-5; no firm D call. The CDR3 runs to 15 residues. In germline, CDR1 is MNHEY, CDR2 SVGAGI. The V end lost 0 bases, the J end lost 1 base, and 7 bases lay between the germline ends. The CDR3 coding sequence is TGTGCCAGCAGTTACTCGATGTCCAGCAATCAGCCCCAGCATTTT. The encoded protein is CASSYSMSSNQPQHF.

The chain links TRBV2 to TRBJ1-2; TRBD1 agrees at 10 bases. V lost 5 bases to trimming and J lost 8 bases; unmatched junction nucleotides: 5. CDR1 is SNHLY, CDR2 FYNNEI, per germline. There are 13 residues in the CDR3. The CDR3 reads CASSSGTGVGYTF. CDR3 bases: TGTGCCAGCAGTTCGGGGACAGGGGTAGGCTACACCTTC.

This clonotype came up many times. The chain has TRBV19 and TRBJ1-5; D remains unclear. This CDR3 has 14 amino acids. Germline lookup yields CDR1 LNHDA and CDR2 SQIVND (reference sequence). V was shortened by 5 bases and J by 8 bases, with 16 bases between the two germline ends. The CDR3: CASSQMGNGKPQHF. CDR3 coding DNA: TGTGCCAGTAGTCAAATGGGAAACGGAAAGCCCCAGCATTTT.

This clonotype appeared many times. The chain is built from TRBV11-1 and TRBJ1-2, with 7 nucleotides matching TRBD1. With V trimmed by 5 bases and J by 4 bases, 7 bases remained unmatched. This CDR3 is built from 14 residues. Germline values: CDR1 SGHAT, CDR2 FQDESV (reference sequence). CDR3 region: CASSAGQYFYGYTF. CDR3 DNA sequence: TGTGCCAGCAGCGCGGGACAGTATTTCTATGGCTACACCTTC.

This clonotype was detected only a few times. The chain employs TRBV4-2 and TRBJ1-1, with a weak D call TRBD1 (6 bases). CDR3 length: 15 residues. Between the trimmed V and J ends, which lost 4 bases and 3 bases, there was a span of 15 bases. CDR1 and CDR2 from the germline V gene are LGHNA and YNFKEQ. The CDR3 region has the DNA TGTGCCAGCAGCCGGGTAGGGGGATTGGACACTGAAGCTTTCTTT. As protein: CASSRVGGLDTEAFF.

Notes on this clonotype: A much bigger clone sits one base away, suggesting this may be a read error. The chain has TRBV12-3 or TRBV12-4 and TRBJ2-7; 8 bases match TRBD1. V was pared by 6 bases and J by 2 bases, with 6 bases of the junction left unmatched. The CDR3 loop spans 14 amino acids. CDR3 sequence reads: CASSKDRGPYEQYF. Here the CDR3 DNA reads TGTGCCAGCAGCAAAGACAGGGGCCCCTACGAGCAGTACTTC.

The chain links TRBV6-1 to TRBJ1-3, with 9 bases identical to TRBD1. The germline V gene has CDR1 MNHNS and CDR2 SASEGT. The ends lost 7 bases at V and 10 bases at J; junction bases unmatched: 5. There are 12 residues in the CDR3. The CDR3 nucleotides are TGTGCCAGCACTAAACAGGGGGCAACCATATATTTT. Its protein is CASTKQGATIYF.

This clonotype was counted many times. The CDR3 DNA reads TGCGCCAGCAGCTTCCGTGGCGCCTACGAGCAGTACTTC. It codes for CASSFRGAYEQYF. The chain employs TRBV5-1 and TRBJ2-7; D not resolved. Germline V gene sequence: CDR1 SGHRS, CDR2 YFSETQ. Trimming cost V 2 bases and J 2 bases, with 8 bases left between them. The CDR3 extends over 13 amino acids.

This clonotype came up many times. The CDR3 reads CASRANYEQYF. In nucleotides, the CDR3 is TGTGCCAGCAGGGCCAATTACGAGCAGTACTTC. The genes are TRBV6-1 and TRBJ2-7; D not certain. Trimming removed 6 bases at V and 4 bases at J, with 7 bases between. This CDR3 is 11 amino acids long. Germline-derived CDR1 and CDR2 are MNHNS and SASEGT.